This T cell receptor (beta chain) was identified in a study of spatial heterogeneity in lung cancer. Study overall: Sequencing consistently turned up more beta-chain sequences than alpha-chain sequences. Every unique TCR and UMI combination, on average, appeared more than ten times in raw reads.

TCRdb re-called the 5' RACE reads with MiXCR, one entry per CDR3 protein. The sample shows several thousand distinct CDR3 sequences, roughly 25% of them seen only once. Concerning this clonotype: Its antigen is undetermined. This beta chain lies outside the target of a library built for alpha chains; its clone size means little.

General observations from the study: Ubiquitous expanded tumor TCRs were observed in blood more at resection than follow-up.

This CDR3 contains 15 residues. The ends lost 2 bases at V and 6 bases at J; junction bases unmatched: 8. Per the germline V gene, CDR1 is MNHEY and CDR2 is SVGAGI. Stated time point: sample taken at primary tumor resection. The input material, whole RNA from tumor, nontumor lung or frozen PBMC, was sequenced unsorted. Samples were donated by 72 untreated early-stage non-small cell lung cancer patients. This clonotype was sampled from a female donor with early-stage non-small cell lung cancer. The rearrangement links TRBV6-5 to TRBJ2-7, with 9 bases aligning to TRBD2. Sequenced here: PBMCs, sampled at surgery. CDR3 coding DNA: TGTGCCAGCAGTTACGGCGGGGGGGCCGGCGGCGAGCAGTACTTC. This sequence encodes CASSYGGGAGGEQYF.